This TCR beta chain was identified in a study of cytomegalovirus exposure and HLA in healthy donors. This CDR3 is 13 amino acids long. V shed 6 bases and J shed 7 bases, with 15 bases lying between them. Germline V gene data show CDR1 as MNHEY and CDR2 as SVGAGI. Produced via immunoSEQ multiplex PCR; TCRdb's table is partial and in-frame only. The sample lists 170,000 or so clones, 85% seen once, with approximately 15% in the top ten. This clone was detected only once. J is TRBJ1-1 and V is TRBV6-5; possibly TRBD1 for D (5 bases). Material: PBMCs. The sequence was obtained from a man aged 18 to 35 in good health and CMV-seropositive. The CDR3: CASSLMRGSEAFF. In nucleotides, the CDR3 is TGTGCCAGCAGCCTCATGCGGGGGAGTGAAGCTTTCTTT.